Following are 32 T cell receptor beta chains from one sample sequenced in a study of Graves' ophthalmopathy and Graves' hyperthyroidism. Amplifying from RNA transcripts, the study obtained TCR beta CDR3 regions. First-round RT-PCR employed HTBI primers, with a second-round multiplex PCR after it. A single record per CDR3 protein comes from TCRdb applying MiXCR to the multiplex PCR reads. The repertoire consists of a few hundred thousand distinct CDR3 sequences, with roughly 21% occurring once and the leading ten covering roughly 3.2%. The sequencing input was peripheral blood. Receptor source: a woman aged 18-29 years with stable Graves' hyperthyroidism.

This sequence joins TRBV19 and TRBJ1-1; D call uncertain. Germline V gene sequence: CDR1 LNHDA, CDR2 SQIVND (reference sequence). The CDR3 has 12 amino acids. Trimming removed 8 bases from V and 4 bases from J, with 11 bases in between. The CDR3 sequence: CASLRGLTEAFF. For the CDR3, the DNA is TGTGCCAGTCTTCGGGGTCTCACTGAAGCTTTCTTT.

This clonotype was detected many times. Germline and junction disagree at one end, which may indicate a read error. V usage is TRBV7-2 and J usage is TRBJ2-7; 7 bases fit TRBD2. The germline V gene has CDR1 SGHTA and CDR2 FQGNSA. This CDR3 has 13 residues. The DNA of the CDR3 is TGTGCCAGCAGCGTAGCGGGCACCTACGAGCAGTACTTC. Amino acids: CASSVAGTYEQYF.

This rearrangement joins TRBV12-3 or TRBV12-4 to TRBJ1-2; the D gene is possibly TRBD1 (5 bases). V lost 4 bases and J lost 1, with 16 bases in between. CDR3 length: 16 residues. CDR3 DNA: TGTGCCAGCAGTTACAGGCCTACCATTCTTAACTATGGCTACACCTTC. Translated: CASSYRPTILNYGYTF.

At least ten counts were recorded for this clonotype. This CDR3 fails to terminate in the conserved phenylalanine or tryptophan, so it likely reflects a read error. The V and J genes are TRBV14 and TRBJ1-5; D ambiguous. CDR1 is SGHDN and CDR2 is FVKESK in the germline V gene. V lost 10 bases and J lost 6, with 19 bases in between. This CDR3 region has 14 residues. CDR3 sequence reads: CATGLQIFCQPQHL. CDR3 nucleotide sequence: TGTGCCACCGGGTTACAGATATTCTGTCAGCCCCAGCATCTT.

In this sample, this clonotype turned up many times. The rearrangement joins TRBV6-1 to TRBJ1-1; D remains ambiguous. The germline V gene has CDR1 MNHNS and CDR2 SASEGT. This CDR3 spans 15 amino acids. V lost 8 bases and J 2 bases, leaving 18 bases between the germline ends. The CDR3 here is CASREPGRPNTEAFF. CDR3 DNA: TGTGCCAGCCGCGAACCGGGCAGGCCCAACACTGAAGCTTTCTTT.

A note on this clonotype: A much larger clone sits a single nucleotide away, making a read error possible. The chain joins TRBV11-2 to TRBJ2-7; tentatively, D is TRBD2 (6 bases). Germline assignment: CDR1 SGHAT and CDR2 FQNNGV. This CDR3 comprises 16 residues. CDR3 nucleotide sequence: TGTGCCAGCAGCTTAGAAGAACGGGGGTTAAGCGACGAGCAGTGCTTC. It specifies CASSLEERGLSDEQCF.

The table lists this clonotype with many counts. The rearrangement uses TRBV28 and TRBJ2-7, with D perhaps being TRBD1 or TRBD2 (5 bases each). Germline V gene lookup returns CDR1 MDHEN and CDR2 SYDVKM. CDR3 size: 14 residues. Trimming pared 3 bases from V and 6 bases from J, leaving 15 bases between. The CDR3 DNA follows: TGTGCCAGCAGTTTTGGAGGCAGGGCGGCCGAGCAGTACTTC. This sequence encodes CASSFGGRAAEQYF.

The rearrangement uses TRBV20-1 and TRBJ2-5; weak D call: TRBD2 (6 bases). The germline V gene has CDR1 DFQATT and CDR2 SNEGSKA (reference sequence). The CDR3 spans 15 residues. With 0 bases removed from V and 1 base from J, the gap between germline ends came to 12 bases. The CDR3, as DNA: TGCAGTGCTAGAGATTCATCTAGCGTCCAAGAGACCCAGTACTTC. Translating it yields CSARDSSSVQETQYF.

This chain joins TRBV7-8 and TRBJ2-5, with 12 positions matching TRBD1. V dropped 4 bases and J dropped 5; count of bases not matched to a gene: 5. This CDR3 has 15 residues. Germline CDR1 reads SGHVS; CDR2 reads FQNEAQ. The CDR3 loop is CASSYGTGGFETQYF. The CDR3 DNA reads as TGTGCCAGCAGCTACGGGACAGGGGGCTTTGAGACCCAGTACTTC.

This clonotype came up many times. This sequence joins TRBV20-1 and TRBJ2-7, with no clear D. The CDR3 covers 12 residues. Deletions cut 3 bases from V and 2 bases from J, with 8 bases between. Germline V gives CDR1 DFQATT, CDR2 SNEGSKA (reference sequence). CDR3 DNA: TGCAGTGCTAGCCGAGATACCTACGAGCAGTACTTC. Translating it yields CSASRDTYEQYF.

This clonotype appeared many times. The chain is built from TRBV6-2 or TRBV6-3 and TRBJ2-5, with D uncertain. V lost 2 bases and J lost 6, with 22 bases in between. Germline CDR1 MNHEY, CDR2 SVGEGT. The CDR3 contains 17 residues. The CDR3 nucleotides are TGTGCCAGCAGTTACGCTGCCCCCCGGGCTCCCCAGAAGACCCAGTACTTC. Translation: CASSYAAPRAPQKTQYF.

This clonotype was recorded many times. A much larger clone lies one base from this, so it may be a read error. V gene TRBV6-1 combines with J gene TRBJ1-1; D remains ambiguous. CDR3 length: 14 amino acids. Germline lookup yields CDR1 MNHNS and CDR2 SASEGT. CDR3: CASSEWAANTEALF. CDR3 in DNA: TGTGCCAGCAGTGAATGGGCAGCGAACACTGAAGCTCTCTTT.

In this sample, this clonotype turned up many times. V gene TRBV27 combines with J gene TRBJ1-5; D remains unclear. The CDR3 is 14 residues long. Trimming removed 3 bases from V and 0 bases from J, with 6 bases in between. CDR1 and CDR2 (germline): MNHEY, SMNVEV (reference sequence). The CDR3 loop reads CASSFEDSNQPQHF. The CDR3 bases are TGTGCCAGCAGTTTCGAGGATAGCAATCAGCCCCAGCATTTT.

This clonotype was recorded at least ten times. The V and J genes are TRBV20-1 and TRBJ1-1; unclear D gene. This CDR3 region has 14 residues. The V gene's germline CDR1 is DFQATT and CDR2 SNEGSKA (reference sequence). V shed 1 base and J shed 0 bases, with 9 bases lying between them. The CDR3 nucleotides read TGCAGTGCTAGAGCGCCCAACATGAACACTGAAGCTTTCTTT. It translates to CSARAPNMNTEAFF.

This clonotype was counted at least ten times. The chain combines TRBV7-2 with TRBJ2-5, with D maybe TRBD1 (5 bases). Germline V gives CDR1 SGHTA, CDR2 FQGNSA. V was pared by 5 bases and J by 1 base, with 11 bases between. The CDR3 is 14 amino acids. The CDR3 sequence: CASSPLGRQETQYF. The CDR3 coding sequence is TGTGCCAGCAGCCCCCTGGGGCGCCAAGAGACCCAGTACTTC.

The gene calls are TRBV7-2 and TRBJ1-6; D gene unclear. Germline loops: CDR1 SGHTA, CDR2 FQGNSA. The ends were cut back, 3 bases at V and 6 bases at J, with 12 bases in the middle. The CDR3 contains 15 residues. CDR3 in amino acids: CASSFGGSVNSPLHF. The CDR3 DNA reads TGTGCCAGCAGCTTTGGTGGCAGCGTTAATTCACCCCTCCACTTT.

Ten or more counts support this clonotype. The chain links TRBV12-3 or TRBV12-4 to TRBJ2-7; 9 nucleotides align to TRBD1. V trimming: 7 bases; J trimming: 4 bases; junction bases outside the gene matches: 5. The CDR3 is 13 residues long. The CDR3 bases are TGTGCCAGCATGACAGGGGGGGTATACGAGCAGTACTTC. It translates to CASMTGGVYEQYF.

There are many counts of this clonotype. This sequence joins TRBV29-1 and TRBJ2-7, with 9 nucleotides matching TRBD1. The CDR3 contains 14 residues. V dropped 8 bases and J dropped 1; count of bases not matched to a gene: 9. Germline V CDR1 and CDR2: SQVTM, ANQGSEA. CDR3 sequence (DNA): TGCAGCTTTAGAACAGGGGGCCCATCCTACGAGCAGTACTTC. This gives the protein CSFRTGGPSYEQYF.

V and J are TRBV30 and TRBJ1-5; D gene uncertain. Germline CDR1 is GTSNPN and CDR2 is SVGIG (reference sequence). The length of the CDR3 is 12 residues. Deletions cut 2 bases from V and 2 bases from J, with 4 bases between. The CDR3: CAWSNGNQPQHF. The CDR3 nucleotides are TGTGCCTGGAGTAACGGCAATCAGCCCCAGCATTTT.

The sample holds many counts of this clonotype. CDR3 nucleotides: TGTGCCAGCAGTGGATCGACAGCTACTAACTATGGCTACACCTTC. Encoded protein: CASSGSTATNYGYTF. The V and J genes are TRBV2 and TRBJ1-2, with D tentatively TRBD1 (5 bases). The germline gives CDR1 SNHLY, CDR2 FYNNEI. Trimming shortened V by 4 bases and J by 0 bases, and 12 bases separated the two germline ends. This CDR3 is built from 15 residues.

J is TRBJ1-2 and V is TRBV7-9, with a possible D match to TRBD1 (6 bases). CDR1 is SEHNR and CDR2 is FQNEAQ in the germline V gene (reference sequence). The CDR3 consists of 14 residues. The V end lost 5 bases, the J end lost 7 bases, and 17 bases lay between the germline ends. The CDR3 DNA sequence: TGTGCCAGCAGCCAAGGACAGATCAACCTTGGCTACACCTTC. The encoded protein is CASSQGQINLGYTF.

The chain has TRBV6-2 or TRBV6-3 and TRBJ2-7, with D possibly TRBD1 on 5 matching bases. Trimming removed 9 bases from V and 8 bases from J, with 20 bases in between. The CDR3 sequence is 13 residues long. From germline, CDR1 is MNHEY and CDR2 SVGEGT. CDR3 residues: CASQASRGMKQYF. The CDR3 region has the DNA TGTGCCAGTCAGGCAAGTAGGGGAATGAAGCAGTACTTC.

The chain uses TRBV10-3 and TRBJ1-2, with D tentatively TRBD1 (6 bases). Deletions cut 4 bases from V and 6 bases from J, with 12 bases between. Germline lookup yields CDR1 ENHRY and CDR2 SYGVKD. The CDR3 extends over 13 amino acids. CDR3 in DNA: TGTGCCATCAGTGTAGGACAGCACGATGGCTACACCTTC. This gives the protein CAISVGQHDGYTF.

The chain links TRBV6-1 to TRBJ1-5, with 7 nucleotides matching TRBD1. CDR1 and CDR2 from the germline V gene are MNHNS and SASEGT. The CDR3 sequence is 15 residues long. V was pared by 7 bases and J by 0 bases, with 6 bases of the junction left unmatched. CDR3 amino acids: CASIETGNSNQPQHF. In DNA, the CDR3 is TGTGCCAGCATCGAGACAGGGAATAGCAATCAGCCCCAGCATTTT.

This clonotype was seen many times. The CDR3 nucleotides are TGTGCCAGCAGTTTTCACAGCCGCTACGAGCAGTACTTC. It translates to CASSFHSRYEQYF. The V and J genes are TRBV27 and TRBJ2-7; D gene unclear. Germline lookup yields CDR1 MNHEY and CDR2 SMNVEV (reference sequence). The CDR3 contains 13 residues. V lost 3 bases and J 3 bases, leaving 9 bases between the germline ends.

This clonotype was seen repeatedly, ten times or more. The conserved final phenylalanine or tryptophan is absent from the CDR3, which likely points to a read error. The rearrangement uses TRBV28 and TRBJ1-2; D remains unclear. Germline V gene data show CDR1 as MDHEN and CDR2 as SYDVKM. CDR3 length: 14 amino acids. Trimming took off 6 bases at V and 5 bases at J, with 16 bases between the two ends. The CDR3 coding sequence is TGTGCCAGCAGCCACTACGGCCCGGGATATGGCTACACCTCC. It encodes CASSHYGPGYGYTS.

The chain links TRBV5-1 to TRBJ1-2; 7 bases map to TRBD1. V shed 7 bases and J 7 bases; nucleotides not matched to a gene: 13. Germline CDR1 SGHRS, CDR2 YFSETQ. The CDR3 consists of 14 residues. The CDR3 nucleotides read TGCGCCAGCGGACGAACGTCAGGGGGAAGTGGCTACACCTTC. Protein: CASGRTSGGSGYTF.

Many counts were recorded for this clonotype. The rearrangement joins TRBV6-4 to TRBJ2-7; no reliable D call. This CDR3 has 14 amino acids. Germline V gives CDR1 MRHNA, CDR2 SNTAGT. Trimming took 8 bases from V and 2 from J, leaving 16 bases between them. CDR3 DNA sequence: TGTGCCAGCTGCACCCGACTGGAACCCTACGAGCAGTACTTC. Its protein is CASCTRLEPYEQYF.

This clonotype was seen ten or more times. The V and J genes are TRBV12-3 or TRBV12-4 and TRBJ1-5; the D is unclear. V was clipped by 3 bases and J by 4 bases, with 7 bases between them. This CDR3 is 13 amino acids long. The CDR3: CASSFPGNQPQHF. CDR3 nucleotides: TGTGCCAGCAGTTTTCCGGGGAATCAGCCCCAGCATTTT.

The sample holds a few counts of this clonotype. The chain combines TRBV4-1 with TRBJ2-7; a possible D gene is TRBD2 (6 bases). Trimming left V 5 bases short and J 2 bases short, with 16 bases between. The CDR3 covers 15 residues. Germline V gene sequence: CDR1 MGHRA, CDR2 YSYEKL. The CDR3 bases are TGCGCCAGCAGCGGGACTGGGAGGCCGCCCTACGAGCAGTACTTC. This translates into CASSGTGRPPYEQYF.

Many counts were recorded for this clonotype. V and J are TRBV2 and TRBJ1-5; TRBD1 is a possible D gene (5 bases). V lost 5 bases and J 3 bases, leaving 11 bases between the germline ends. Germline V gene lookup returns CDR1 SNHLY and CDR2 FYNNEI. CDR3 length: 14 residues. CDR3 bases: TGTGCCAGCAGTCAGGGCCCTGACAATCAGCCCCAGCATTTT. The encoded protein is CASSQGPDNQPQHF.

Remarks on this clonotype: The CDR3 carries no conserved terminal phenylalanine or tryptophan, so it likely arises from a read error. The chain combines TRBV24-1 with TRBJ2-2; the D call may be TRBD1 or TRBD2 (5 bases each). The ends were cut back, 2 bases at V and 1 base at J, with 16 bases in the middle. The CDR3 is made up of 18 amino acids. From germline, CDR1 is KGHDR and CDR2 SFDVKD. The CDR3 sequence is CATSDSSGYRENTGELFY. The CDR3 DNA sequence: TGTGCCACCAGTGATTCTTCAGGGTATCGGGAGAACACCGGGGAGCTGTTTTAT.